These T cell receptor beta chains were read from a single sample in a study of T cell responses to AZD1222 COVID-19 vaccine. The repertoire was sequenced with immunoSEQ multiplex PCR; TCRdb's copy has only in-frame clones and lacks some. The sample carries more than 100,000 clones, 85% recorded once. The sample consisted of peripheral blood, taken 28 days after the second dose of the MenACWY control vaccine. The source is an adult who received the MenACWY meningococcal vaccine as a control. Both conserved end residues are part of each CDR3. D genes are given only for firm matches. Some rows have no size entry. The others give once, few or many, or a class for an expanded clone.

D	V	size	J	DNA	CDR3
TRBD1	TRBV3-1/TRBV3-2	-	TRBJ2-2	TGTGCCAGCAGCCAAGTGAGACAGGGTGGGACCGGGGAGCTGTTTTTT	CASSQVRQGGTGELFF
TRBD2	TRBV28	few	TRBJ2-2	TGTGCCAGCAGTTTACTGTCGGGGGGGACCGGGGAGCTGTTTTTT	CASSLLSGGTGELFF
-	TRBV27	-	TRBJ1-2	TGTGCCAGCAGTTTATCGGCCGGGTCTGGCGGCTACACCTTC	CASSLSAGSGGYTF
-	TRBV12-3/TRBV12-4	-	TRBJ2-2	TGTGCCAGCAGTTTACCGAACACCGGGGAGCTGTTTTTT	CASSLPNTGELFF
-	TRBV2	-	TRBJ2-2	TGTGCCAGCAGCCCCCTAGGGGGGCACACCGGGGAGCTGTTTTTT	CASSPLGGHTGELFF
TRBD2	TRBV29-1	once	TRBJ2-5	TGCAGCGCCGTCCCCTGGGGGGGTAAGGAGACCCAGTACTTC	CSAVPWGGKETQYF
TRBD2	TRBV4-3	-	TRBJ2-7	TGCGCCAGCAGCCAAGCCGGGCCAAGCGGGAGAGGTTACGAGCAGTACTTC	CASSQAGPSGRGYEQYF
TRBD2	TRBV19	few	TRBJ2-2	TGTGCCAGTAGTATAACTAGCGGGAGTTATGTTGCCGGGGAGCTGTTTTTT	CASSITSGSYVAGELFF
TRBD1	TRBV7-3	-	TRBJ1-2	TGTGCCAGCAGCCTAACATCGACAGGGACGGAGACCTTC	CASSLTSTGTETF
-	TRBV7-2	-	TRBJ1-6	TGTGCCAGCAGCTTAGAGGTCGGGGTTAATAATTCACCCCTCCACTTT	CASSLEVGVNNSPLHF
-	TRBV28	-	TRBJ1-1	TGTGCCAGCAGTTTTCCCTCCGGCCGTGAAGCTTTCTTT	CASSFPSGREAFF
-	TRBV3-1/TRBV3-2	-	TRBJ1-4	TGTGCCAGCAGCCAAAGGGCAACTAATGAAAAACTGTTTTTT	CASSQRATNEKLFF
-	TRBV7-8	many	TRBJ1-2	TGTGCCAGCAGCCCCCCGAAGGGGCTGATAAACTATGGCTACACCTTC	CASSPPKGLINYGYTF
-	TRBV5-6	-	TRBJ1-1	TGTGCCAGCAGCTCGCCGATCGGGACTGAAGCTTTCTTT	CASSSPIGTEAFF
-	TRBV5-1	-	TRBJ2-1	TGCGCCAGCAGCTTGGTTCGCGTCTCACAGGCCCTCTCCTACAATGAGCAGTTCTTC	CASSLVRVSQALSYNEQFF
TRBD1	TRBV18	-	TRBJ1-1	TGTGCCAGCTCACTATATGAAGCAGGACAGGGGACTGAAGCTTTCTTT	CASSLYEAGQGTEAFF
-	TRBV6-4	-	TRBJ2-1	TGTGCCAGCAGTTCTCAAGGGGACTCCTACAATGAGCAGTTCTTC	CASSSQGDSYNEQFF
TRBD1	TRBV7-9	-	TRBJ1-6	TGTGCCAGCCGGGACAGGGGGCAAAATTCACCCCTCCACTTT	CASRDRGQNSPLHF
-	TRBV28	-	TRBJ1-2	TGTGCCAGCAGTCCGAACAGCTGGGTAGGCTACACCTTC	CASSPNSWVGYTF
TRBD2	TRBV14	once	TRBJ2-1	TGTGCCAGCAGCCAAGATTGGTCGAGCGGGAGAAATGAGCAGTTCTTC	CASSQDWSSGRNEQFF
TRBD1	TRBV5-1	-	TRBJ2-5	TGCGCCAGCAGCTTGGGACAGGGGGCGAGCGAGACCCAGTACTTC	CASSLGQGASETQYF
-	TRBV11-3	-	TRBJ1-6	TGTGCCAGCCAGCCGGGGAGCTCCTATAATTCACCCCTCCACTTT	CASQPGSSYNSPLHF
TRBD1	TRBV11-2	-	TRBJ2-7	TGTGCCAGCAGCTTAGATAGGCCCGGACAGGGCTCCTACGAGCAGTACTTC	CASSLDRPGQGSYEQYF
-	TRBV12-5	-	TRBJ2-5	TGTGCTAGTGGTCTCGGGACCTCAGAGACCCAGTACTTC	CASGLGTSETQYF
-	TRBV4-1	-	TRBJ1-1	TGCGCCAGCAGCCAAGTTGGTAGGAATGAAGCTTTCTTT	CASSQVGRNEAFF
-	TRBV2	once	TRBJ2-5	TGTGCCAGCAGTGAAATCACAACAGAAGAGACCCAGTACTTC	CASSEITTEETQYF
-	TRBV11-2	-	TRBJ2-1	TGTGCCAGCACTACTGAGGGGGGGCCCTACAATGAGCAGTTCTTC	CASTTEGGPYNEQFF
TRBD1	TRBV6-6	few	TRBJ2-4	TGTGCCAGCAGTTCCGGGACAGGGGGTATTCAGTACTTC	CASSSGTGGIQYF